Listed below are T cell receptor beta chains from one sample, sequenced in a study of shared clonotypes between healthy human individuals. The data were produced by immunoSEQ multiplex PCR, yet TCRdb's version contains in-frame clones alone and is incomplete. The sample carries roughly 1,000,000 clones, around 78% recorded once. Sequenced input: memory CD4+ T cells from PBMCs. Source of these receptors: a man between 18 and 35 years old in good health. Some clones in this sample may be carry-over from other donors' samples. The CDR3 runs from the conserved cysteine through the conserved F or W. A D gene is named only where the DNA matches it firmly. For some rows the clone size is stated as once, few or many, or as a class when expanded; others skip it.

>TRBJ1-2|.|TRBD1|TRBV25-1
TGTGCCAGCAGTGAACAGGGTAGTTGGGACAGGGCGGGCGGCTACACCTTC
CASSEQGSWDRAGGYTF
>TRBJ1-2|.|.|TRBV6-1
TGTGCCAGCAGTTCGCCGTCGTCCGCGGACCATGGCTACACCTTC
CASSSPSSADHGYTF
>TRBJ2-1|.|TRBD2|TRBV2
TGTGCCAGCAGTGTCGAAGCGGGAGGGTTGAATGAGCAGTTCTTC
CASSVEAGGLNEQFF
>TRBJ2-7|.|.|TRBV30
TGTGCCTTAGGACAAAACTCCTACGAGCAGTACTTC
CALGQNSYEQYF
>TRBJ2-7|.|.|TRBV6-6
TGTGCCAGCAGTTACTTTGGGTCGGGGGAGCAGTACTTC
CASSYFGSGEQYF
>TRBJ1-3|.|.|TRBV29-1
TGCAGCATACAGGGTAACCTGGGAAACACCATATATTTT
CSIQGNLGNTIYF
>TRBJ1-5|few|.|TRBV28
TGTGCCAGTAAAGCGGGACCCTCTTCTTTTGAGCCCCAGCATTTT
CASKAGPSSFEPQHF
>TRBJ1-2|.|.|TRBV19
TGTGCCAGTAGTCCCCTAGTGGGTGGCTACACCTTC
CASSPLVGGYTF
>TRBJ1-2|.|.|TRBV5-6
TGTGCCAGCAGCCTACAGGCTAACTATGGCTACACCTTC
CASSLQANYGYTF
>TRBJ2-3|.|.|TRBV28
TGTGCCAGCAGTTTAGGCGGTGATACGCAGTATTTT
CASSLGGDTQYF